This T cell receptor beta chain was captured in a study of blood T cell repertoires in COVID-19 (dated by TCRdb to 2019 to 2021). Regarding the complete study: Samples from collaborators originated in the United States, Italy and Spain and spanned both the acute and convalescent phases of COVID-19. Where available, HLA class I and class II types were obtained from metadata supplied by the sample provider rather than from assay-based typing. The prospective study material was composed of cDNA or gDNA derived from T cells, B-cell-depleted T cells, or PBMCs. The sample metadata nearly always contained a de-identified subject ID, COVID-19 status, age in years and sex. The samples were drawn from the first 160 participants of the ongoing ImmuneRACE study and from some 1,300 subjects provided by 6 global collaborators. The repertoires were made available in a free public database intended to serve as a resource for research on the immune response to SARS-CoV-2. The dataset comprised deeply sampled blood TCRbeta repertoires from subjects exposed to, actively infected with, or recovered from COVID-19. What the research found in general, with its limitations: The amount of clinical and demographic metadata varied by source and participant and was provided uncurated.

Points on this clone: It lacks a known antigen. One base away there is no much larger clone; base qualities are not given.

The cysteine opens and the phenylalanine closes a CDR3 of 14 amino acids. Kept here is only the CDR3 DNA, which spans 42 bases and is read in frame from base 1. The germline V gene (reference sequence) yields LGHDT for CDR1 and YNNKEL for CDR2. Trimming costs V 2 bases and J 5 bases, and their ends lie 12 bases apart. At one collaborating source in Seattle, patients were enrolled during active infection and were followed longitudinally through the course of disease. The collaborating institutions used their own protocols to collect whole blood in K2EDTA tubes. For TCRbeta analysis, collaborators shipped samples as frozen whole blood, isolated PBMCs, or DNA extracted from either of those sample types. TCRbeta CDR3 regions were amplified from genomic DNA using the immunoSEQ Assay, a bias-controlled multiplex PCR. In the source study's methods: The number of nucleated cells in each sample was estimated from the amplification of reference gene primers within the assay. To quantify the absolute abundance of each unique TCRbeta CDR3 rearrangement, sequence reads were collapsed and filtered. For each sample, productive Simpson clonality was calculated as the square root of Simpson's diversity index over productive rearrangements. The clones in this table, taken by TCRdb from immuneACCESS, are in-frame only. Not every clone is retained; where verified, under half of the shortfall comes from an unresolved V gene, and the cause of the rest is unknown. V and J calls and clone size are those listed in that table; D and trimming were worked out from the DNA. The sample includes 350,000 to 450,000 clones, with approximately 89% observed a single time. The top ten clonotypes cover 1.5% to 1.7% of the sample.

This TCR derives from a woman aged 40 to 50 with COVID-19, enrolled during active disease. This sequence uses TRBV3-1 (or the pseudogene TRBV3-2) and TRBJ2-5, with the D gene not clear enough to name. The sample taken for sequencing was peripheral blood. The CDR3 region reads CASSQPSARETQYF. The DNA reads TGTGCCAGCAGCCAACCTTCAGCCAGGGAGACCCAGTACTTC.